Sequencing of this TCR beta chain was carried out in a study of molecular identifiers for immune sequencing clone quantification. The CDR3 has 16 amino acids. Germline values: CDR1 SGHTA, CDR2 FQGNSA. Of note for this clonotype: Given a much more abundant clone one base away, this may be a read error.

Bulk TCR library preparation followed previously described methods with listed TCR primers. TCRdb reanalysed the PCR reads using MiXCR and keeps one entry per CDR3 protein. The table has about 640,000 distinct CDR3 sequences, roughly 21% seen once. The sample comprised naive CD8+ T cells from blood, with Jurkat cell RNA spiked in. Subset in this sample: FACS-sorted CD8+CD4-CCR7+CD45RA+ naive T cells. The chain is built from TRBV7-2 and TRBJ1-6; a weak D match, TRBD1 (6 bases). The receptor was derived from a human donor in good health. Some libraries in this study had Jurkat cell RNA spiked in. The CDR3 DNA sequence: TGTGCCAGCAGCTTAGTTTCTGGGGGGCAAGATTCACCCTTCCACTTT. Encoded protein: CASSLVSGGQDSPFHF.